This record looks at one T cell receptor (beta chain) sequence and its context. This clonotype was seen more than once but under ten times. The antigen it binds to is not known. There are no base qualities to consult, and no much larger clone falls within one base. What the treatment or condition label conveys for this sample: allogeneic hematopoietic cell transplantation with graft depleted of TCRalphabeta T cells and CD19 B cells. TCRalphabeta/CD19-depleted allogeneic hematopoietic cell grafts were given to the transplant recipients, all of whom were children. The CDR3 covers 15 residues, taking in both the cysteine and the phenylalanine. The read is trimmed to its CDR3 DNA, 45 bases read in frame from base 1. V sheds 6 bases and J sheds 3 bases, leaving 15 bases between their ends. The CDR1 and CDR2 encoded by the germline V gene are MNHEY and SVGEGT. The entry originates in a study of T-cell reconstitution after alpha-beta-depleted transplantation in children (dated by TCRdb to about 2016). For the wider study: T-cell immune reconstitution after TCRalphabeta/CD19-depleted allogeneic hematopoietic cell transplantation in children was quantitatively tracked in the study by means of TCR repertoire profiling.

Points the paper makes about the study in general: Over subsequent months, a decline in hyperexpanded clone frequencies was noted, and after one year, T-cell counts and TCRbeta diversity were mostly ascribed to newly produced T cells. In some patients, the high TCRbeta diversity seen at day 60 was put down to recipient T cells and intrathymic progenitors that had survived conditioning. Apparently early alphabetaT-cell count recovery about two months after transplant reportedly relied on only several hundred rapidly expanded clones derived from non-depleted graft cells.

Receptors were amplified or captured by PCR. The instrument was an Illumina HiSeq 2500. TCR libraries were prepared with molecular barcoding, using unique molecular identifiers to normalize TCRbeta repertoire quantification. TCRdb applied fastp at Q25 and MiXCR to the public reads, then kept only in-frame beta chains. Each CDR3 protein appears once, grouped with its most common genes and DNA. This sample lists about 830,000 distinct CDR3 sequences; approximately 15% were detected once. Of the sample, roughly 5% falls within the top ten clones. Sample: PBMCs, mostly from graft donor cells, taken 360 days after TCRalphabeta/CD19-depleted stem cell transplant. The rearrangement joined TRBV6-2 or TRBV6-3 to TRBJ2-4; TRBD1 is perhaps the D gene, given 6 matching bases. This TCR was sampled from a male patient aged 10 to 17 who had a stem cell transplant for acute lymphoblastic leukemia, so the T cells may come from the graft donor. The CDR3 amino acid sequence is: CASRLQGYDKNIQYF. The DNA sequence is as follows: TGTGCCAGCAGGCTACAGGGTTATGACAAAAACATTCAGTACTTC.